This TCR beta chain was identified during a study of blood T cell repertoires in COVID-19. Whole-study context: Acute-phase and convalescent COVID-19 samples originated in the United States, Italy and Spain. PBMCs, B-cell-depleted T cells, or T cells provided the cDNA or gDNA that made up the material.

In the original workflow: Estimated nucleated cell counts came from reference gene primer amplification. The repertoire was sequenced with immunoSEQ multiplex PCR; TCRdb's copy has only in-frame clones and lacks some. The V and J calls and clone size were taken over from that table, and D and trimming were inferred from the DNA. The sample shows 47,000 or so clones, roughly four fifths of them seen only once. Germline loops: CDR1 SGHAT, CDR2 FQDESV (reference sequence). This CDR3 contains 15 residues. Trimming shortened V by 7 bases and J by 1 base, and 16 bases separated the two germline ends. Material for sequencing was peripheral blood. This receptor was identified in a woman in her fifties or sixties with acute or convalescent COVID-19. V is TRBV11-1 and J is TRBJ2-5; D gene unclear. The DNA of the CDR3 is TGTGCCAGCAAGCTTAGTATCAATCCCCAAGAGACCCAGTACTTC. Its translation: CASKLSINPQETQYF. Full variable domain (missing parts from reference TRBV11-1 and TRBJ2-5): EAEVAQSPRYKITEKSQAVAFWCDPISGHATLYWYRQILGQGPELLVQFQDESVVDDSQLPKDRFSAERLKGVDSTLKIQPAELGDSAMYLCASKLSINPQETQYFGPGTRLLVL.